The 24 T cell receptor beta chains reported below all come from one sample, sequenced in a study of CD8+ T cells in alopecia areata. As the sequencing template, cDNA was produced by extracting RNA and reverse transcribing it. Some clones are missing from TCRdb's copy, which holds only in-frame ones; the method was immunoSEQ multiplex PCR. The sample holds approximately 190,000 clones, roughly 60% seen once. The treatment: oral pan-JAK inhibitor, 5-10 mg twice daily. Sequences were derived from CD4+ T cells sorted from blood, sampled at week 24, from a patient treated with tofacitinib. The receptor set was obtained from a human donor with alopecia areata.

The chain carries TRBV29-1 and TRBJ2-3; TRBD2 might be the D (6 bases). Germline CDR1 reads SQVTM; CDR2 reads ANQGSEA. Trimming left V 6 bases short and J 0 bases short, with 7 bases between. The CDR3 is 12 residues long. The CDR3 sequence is CSVAGSTDTQYF. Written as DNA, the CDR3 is TGCAGCGTAGCGGGTAGCACAGATACGCAGTATTTT.

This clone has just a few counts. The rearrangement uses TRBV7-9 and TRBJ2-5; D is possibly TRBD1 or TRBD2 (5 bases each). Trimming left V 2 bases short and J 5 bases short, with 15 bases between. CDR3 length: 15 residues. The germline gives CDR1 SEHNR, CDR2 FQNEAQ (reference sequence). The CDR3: CASSLLRGLRETQYF. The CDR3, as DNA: TGTGCCAGCAGCTTACTCCGGGGCCTTCGGGAGACCCAGTACTTC.

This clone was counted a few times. The CDR3 sequence: CAISLSDRGGYTF. In nucleotides, the CDR3 is TGTGCCATCAGTCTATCGGACAGGGGTGGCTACACCTTC. The chain is built from TRBV10-3 and TRBJ1-2, with TRBD1 identical over 9 bases. Germline CDR1 reads ENHRY; CDR2 reads SYGVKD. This CDR3 has 13 residues. Trimming cost V 5 bases and J 7 bases; bases outside gene matches: 5.

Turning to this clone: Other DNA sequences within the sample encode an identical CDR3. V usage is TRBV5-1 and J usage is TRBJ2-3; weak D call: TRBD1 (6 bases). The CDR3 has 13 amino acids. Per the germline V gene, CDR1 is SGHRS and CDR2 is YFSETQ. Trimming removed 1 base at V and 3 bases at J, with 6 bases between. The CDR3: CASSLRGTDTQYF. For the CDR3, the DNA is TGCGCCAGCAGCTTGAGGGGGACAGATACGCAGTATTTT.

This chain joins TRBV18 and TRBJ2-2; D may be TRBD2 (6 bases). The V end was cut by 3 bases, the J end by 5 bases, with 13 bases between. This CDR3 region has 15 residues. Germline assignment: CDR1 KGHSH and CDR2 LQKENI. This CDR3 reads CASSPWREDTGELFF. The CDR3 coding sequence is TGTGCCAGCTCACCGTGGAGGGAGGATACCGGGGAGCTGTTTTTT.

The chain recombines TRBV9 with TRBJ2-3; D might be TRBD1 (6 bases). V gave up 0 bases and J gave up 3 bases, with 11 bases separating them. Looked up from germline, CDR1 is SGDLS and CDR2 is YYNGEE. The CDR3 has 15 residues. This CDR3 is CASSVGGGLTDTQYF. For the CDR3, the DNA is TGTGCCAGCAGCGTAGGTGGGGGCTTGACAGATACGCAGTATTTT. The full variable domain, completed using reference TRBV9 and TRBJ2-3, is DSGVTQTPKHLITATGQRVTLRCSPRSGDLSVYWYQQSLDQGLQFLIQYYNGEERAKGNILERFSAQQFPDLHSELNLSSLELGDSALYFCASSVGGGLTDTQYFGPGTRLTVL.

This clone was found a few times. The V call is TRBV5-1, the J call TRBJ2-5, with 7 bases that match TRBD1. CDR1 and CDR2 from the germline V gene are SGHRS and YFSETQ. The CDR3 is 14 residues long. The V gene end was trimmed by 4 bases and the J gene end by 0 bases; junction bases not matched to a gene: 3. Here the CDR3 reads CASSGGQNQETQYF. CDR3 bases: TGCGCCAGCAGCGGGGGACAGAACCAAGAGACCCAGTACTTC.

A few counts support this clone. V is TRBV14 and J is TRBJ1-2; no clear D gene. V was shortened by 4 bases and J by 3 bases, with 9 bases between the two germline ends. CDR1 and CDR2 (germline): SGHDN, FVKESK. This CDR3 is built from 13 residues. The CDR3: CASSPDGHYGYTF. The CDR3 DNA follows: TGTGCCAGCAGCCCAGACGGGCACTATGGCTACACCTTC.

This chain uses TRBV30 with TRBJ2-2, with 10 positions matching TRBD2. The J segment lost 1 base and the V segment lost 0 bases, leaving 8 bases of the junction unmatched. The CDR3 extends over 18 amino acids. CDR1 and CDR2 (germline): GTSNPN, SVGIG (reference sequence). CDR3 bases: TGTGCCTGGAGTGTATCTTGGGGACTAGCGTTGAACACCGGGGAGCTGTTTTTT. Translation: CAWSVSWGLALNTGELFF.

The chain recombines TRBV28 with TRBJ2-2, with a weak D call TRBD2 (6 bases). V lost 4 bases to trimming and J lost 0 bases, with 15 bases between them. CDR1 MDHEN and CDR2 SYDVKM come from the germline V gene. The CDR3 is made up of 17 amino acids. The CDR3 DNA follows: TGTGCCAGCAGTTCTCCCAGGAGCGGGCCGAACACCGGGGAGCTGTTTTTT. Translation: CASSSPRSGPNTGELFF.

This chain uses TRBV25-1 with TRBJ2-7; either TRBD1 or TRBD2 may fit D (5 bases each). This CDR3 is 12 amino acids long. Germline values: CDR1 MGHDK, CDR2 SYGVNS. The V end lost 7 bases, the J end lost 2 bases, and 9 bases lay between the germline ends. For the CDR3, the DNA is TGTGCCAGCAAAAGGGACGCCTACGAGCAGTACTTC. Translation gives CASKRDAYEQYF.

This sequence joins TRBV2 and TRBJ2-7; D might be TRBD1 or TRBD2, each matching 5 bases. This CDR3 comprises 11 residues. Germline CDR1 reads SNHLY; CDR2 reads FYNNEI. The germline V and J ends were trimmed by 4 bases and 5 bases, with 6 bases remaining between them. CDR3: CASSVGDEQYF. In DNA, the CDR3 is TGTGCCAGCAGTGTGGGGGACGAGCAGTACTTC.

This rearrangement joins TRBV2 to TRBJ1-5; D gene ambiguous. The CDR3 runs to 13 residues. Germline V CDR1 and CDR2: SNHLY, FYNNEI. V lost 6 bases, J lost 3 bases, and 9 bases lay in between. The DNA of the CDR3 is TGTGCCAGCAGGGCTGACAACAATCAGCCCCAGCATTTT. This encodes CASRADNNQPQHF.

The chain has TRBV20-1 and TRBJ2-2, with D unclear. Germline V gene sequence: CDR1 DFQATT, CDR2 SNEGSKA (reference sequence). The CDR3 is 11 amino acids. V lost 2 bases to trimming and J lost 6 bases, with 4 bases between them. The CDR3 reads CSARLAGELFF. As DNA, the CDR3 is TGCAGTGCTAGACTCGCCGGGGAGCTGTTTTTT.

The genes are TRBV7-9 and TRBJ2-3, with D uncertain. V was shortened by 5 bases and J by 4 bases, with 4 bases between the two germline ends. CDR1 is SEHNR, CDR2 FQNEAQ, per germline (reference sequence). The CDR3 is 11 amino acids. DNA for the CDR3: TGTGCCAGCAGCCGTTCAGATACGCAGTATTTT. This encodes CASSRSDTQYF.

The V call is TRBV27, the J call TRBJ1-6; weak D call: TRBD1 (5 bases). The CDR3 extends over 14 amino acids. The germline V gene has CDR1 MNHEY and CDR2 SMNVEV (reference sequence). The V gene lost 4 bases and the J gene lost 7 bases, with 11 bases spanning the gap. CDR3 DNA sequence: TGTGCCAGCAGTTACGGCAGGGCAAATTCACCCCTCCACTTT. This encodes CASSYGRANSPLHF.

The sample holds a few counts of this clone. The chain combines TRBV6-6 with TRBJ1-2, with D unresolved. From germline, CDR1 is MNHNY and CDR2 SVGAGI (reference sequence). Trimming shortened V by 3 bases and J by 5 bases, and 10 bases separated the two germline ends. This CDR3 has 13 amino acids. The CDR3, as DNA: TGTGCCAGCAGTTATCCATCCGATTATGGCTACACCTTC. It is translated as CASSYPSDYGYTF.

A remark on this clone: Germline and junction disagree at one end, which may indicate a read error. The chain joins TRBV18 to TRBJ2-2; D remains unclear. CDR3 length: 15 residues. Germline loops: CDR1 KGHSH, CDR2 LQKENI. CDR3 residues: CASSPPPTNTGELFF. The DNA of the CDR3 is TGTGCCAGCTCTCCACCTCCGACGAACACCGGGGAGCTGTTTTTT.

The CDR3 spells CAISESKRGSYNEQFF. The CDR3 DNA reads as TGTGCCATCAGTGAGTCGAAAAGGGGCTCCTACAATGAGCAGTTCTTC. The chain employs TRBV10-3 and TRBJ2-1; D possibly corresponds to TRBD1 (5 bases). The V and J ends lost 0 bases and 0 bases respectively, with 9 bases between them. The CDR3 runs to 16 residues. Germline lookup yields CDR1 ENHRY and CDR2 SYGVKD.

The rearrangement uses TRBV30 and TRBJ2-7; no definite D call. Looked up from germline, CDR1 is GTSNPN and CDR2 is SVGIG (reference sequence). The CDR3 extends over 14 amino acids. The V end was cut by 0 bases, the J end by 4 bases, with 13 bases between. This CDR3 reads CAWSVPPLRYEQYF. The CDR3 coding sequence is TGTGCCTGGAGTGTACCACCGCTCCGGTACGAGCAGTACTTC.

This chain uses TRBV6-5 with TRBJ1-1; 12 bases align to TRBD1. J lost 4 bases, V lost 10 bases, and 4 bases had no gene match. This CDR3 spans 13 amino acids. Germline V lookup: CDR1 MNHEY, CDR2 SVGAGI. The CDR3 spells CATGTGGFTEAFF. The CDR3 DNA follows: TGTGCCACTGGGACAGGGGGCTTCACTGAAGCTTTCTTT.

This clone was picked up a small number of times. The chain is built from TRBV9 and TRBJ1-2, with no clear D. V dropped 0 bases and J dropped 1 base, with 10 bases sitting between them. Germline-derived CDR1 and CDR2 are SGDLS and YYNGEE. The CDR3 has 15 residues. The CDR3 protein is CASSVAGGNNYGYTF. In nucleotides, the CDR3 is TGTGCCAGCAGCGTAGCTGGAGGAAATAACTATGGCTACACCTTC.

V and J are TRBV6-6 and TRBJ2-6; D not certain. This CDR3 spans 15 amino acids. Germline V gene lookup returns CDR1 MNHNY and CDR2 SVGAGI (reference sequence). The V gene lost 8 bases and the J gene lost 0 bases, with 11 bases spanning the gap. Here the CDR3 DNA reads TGTGCCAGCTCCGGCGGATACTCTGGGGCCAACGTCCTGACTTTC. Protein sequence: CASSGGYSGANVLTF.

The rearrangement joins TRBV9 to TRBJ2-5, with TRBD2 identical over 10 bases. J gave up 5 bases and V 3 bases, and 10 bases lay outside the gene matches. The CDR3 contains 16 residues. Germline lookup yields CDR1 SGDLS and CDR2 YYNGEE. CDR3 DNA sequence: TGTGCCAGCAGCGAGGACGTAGCGGGAGGTACGGAGACCCAGTACTTC. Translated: CASSEDVAGGTETQYF. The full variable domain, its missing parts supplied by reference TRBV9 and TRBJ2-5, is DSGVTQTPKHLITATGQRVTLRCSPRSGDLSVYWYQQSLDQGLQFLIQYYNGEERAKGNILERFSAQQFPDLHSELNLSSLELGDSALYFCASSEDVAGGTETQYFGPGTRLLVL.